These 11 T cell receptor beta chains came from one sample sequenced in a study of human T cells and chemical hapten exposure. TCRdb ran MiXCR on the RACE reads and lists one entry per CDR3 protein. Among approximately 370,000 distinct CDR3 sequences, about 5% were seen once, and the ten largest hold less than 9%. Regarding time point: pre-sensitization, week 0. The treatment denotes: therapeutic diphenylcyclopropenone sensitization with weekly scalp DPC. This specimen was whole blood, taken in connection with sensitization to the hapten diphenylcyclopropenone (DPC). These receptors originate from a woman under 30 with alopecia areata. Some clones in this sample may be carry-over from other donors' samples.

This clonotype has ten or more counts. The chain links TRBV25-1 to TRBJ1-4; TRBD1 is a possible D gene (5 bases). Germline values: CDR1 MGHDK, CDR2 SYGVNS. The CDR3 extends over 15 amino acids. Trimming removed 2 bases from V and 3 bases from J, with 10 bases in between. The CDR3 sequence is CASSELQGSNEKLFF. CDR3 sequence (DNA): TGTGCCAGCAGTGAACTCCAGGGTTCTAATGAAAAACTGTTTTTT.

The gene calls are TRBV3-1 and TRBJ1-1; D is unresolved. In germline, CDR1 is LGHDT, CDR2 YNNKEL (reference sequence). The CDR3 is 15 amino acids. Trimming left V 3 bases short and J 1 base short, with 12 bases between. The CDR3 DNA is TGTGCCAGCAGCCACCGGTGGCGGTCGAACACTGAAGCTTTCTTT. Translating gives CASSHRWRSNTEAFF.

This clonotype has at least ten counts. The chain carries TRBV5-1 and TRBJ2-3; perhaps TRBD2 as D (5 bases). Per the germline V gene, CDR1 is SGHRS and CDR2 is YFSETQ. Trimming removed 0 bases at V and 4 bases at J, with 12 bases between. This CDR3 contains 15 residues. For the CDR3, the DNA is TGCGCCAGCAGCTTGGTCGGAGGAACAGCAGATACGCAGTATTTT. This codes for CASSLVGGTADTQYF.

The chain couples TRBV4-1 to TRBJ2-1, with D hard to call. Between the trimmed V and J ends, which lost 2 bases and 7 bases, there was a span of 12 bases. There are 14 residues in the CDR3. The germline CDR1 and CDR2 sequences are MGHRA and YSYEKL. CDR3 coding DNA: TGCGCCAGCAGCCAACCTACCGTGGGGAATGAGCAGTTCTTC. It encodes CASSQPTVGNEQFF.

The V call is TRBV12-3 or TRBV12-4, the J call TRBJ2-1; the D gene is possibly TRBD2 (6 bases). The ends were cut back, 5 bases at V and 3 bases at J, with 14 bases in the middle. This CDR3 comprises 15 residues. CDR3 in amino acids: CASSPPGLDYNEQFF. CDR3 sequence (DNA): TGTGCCAGCAGTCCACCGGGACTCGACTACAATGAGCAGTTCTTC.

This clonotype was seen a few times. This chain uses TRBV3-1 with TRBJ2-2; the D is unclear. With 4 bases removed from V and 4 bases from J, the gap between germline ends came to 10 bases. This CDR3 has 14 residues. CDR1 and CDR2 (germline): LGHDT, YNNKEL (reference sequence). DNA for the CDR3: TGTGCCAGCAGCCGCCAAAGTGGCACCGGGGAGCTGTTTTTT. Amino acids: CASSRQSGTGELFF.

The chain recombines TRBV29-1 with TRBJ2-5; perhaps TRBD1 as D (5 bases). There are 12 residues in the CDR3. CDR1 and CDR2 (germline): SQVTM, ANQGSEA. The ends were cut back, 7 bases at V and 5 bases at J, with 14 bases in the middle. The CDR3 DNA sequence: TGCAGCGCTCGGACACAGACGGAGACCCAGTACTTC. Its translation is CSARTQTETQYF.

Ten or more counts support this clonotype. The rearrangement uses TRBV10-3 and TRBJ1-6; 7 bases align to TRBD1. The germline V gene encodes CDR1 ENHRY and CDR2 SYGVKD. This CDR3 contains 17 residues. V lost 5 bases and J lost 8; bases outside the gene matches: 15. The DNA for the CDR3 is TGTGCCATCAGTTCTCGAGGGGGCGGTAGAGTAGATTCACCCCTCCACTTT. Its translation: CAISSRGGGRVDSPLHF.

At least ten counts were recorded for this clonotype. The rearrangement uses TRBV6-1 and TRBJ2-3; a weak D match, TRBD2 (6 bases). The length of the CDR3 is 13 residues. V was clipped by 3 bases and J by 4 bases, with 8 bases between them. The germline CDR1 and CDR2 sequences are MNHNS and SASEGT. The CDR3 sequence is CASSETRPDTQYF. CDR3 sequence (DNA): TGTGCCAGCAGTGAGACTAGGCCAGATACGCAGTATTTT.

Worth noting for this clonotype: The CDR3 ends on some other residue instead of the conserved phenylalanine or tryptophan, so this is likely a read error. This chain uses TRBV4-2 with TRBJ2-3, with 7 bases matching TRBD2. J lost 2 bases, V lost 4 bases, and 12 bases had no gene match. The CDR3 consists of 17 residues. Germline V gives CDR1 LGHNA, CDR2 YNFKEQ. The CDR3 sequence is CASSRGGGSGITDTQYL. Here the CDR3 DNA reads TGTGCCAGCAGCCGGGGGGGAGGTAGCGGTATCACAGATACGCAGTATTTA.

This clonotype was detected only a few times. The genes are TRBV7-2 and TRBJ2-4; 9 bases line up with TRBD2. The germline V gene encodes CDR1 SGHTA and CDR2 FQGNSA. Trimming removed 5 bases from V and 8 bases from J; junction bases left unmatched: 13. CDR3 length: 16 amino acids. CDR3 sequence (DNA): TGTGCCAGCAGCCCTACGTGGAGCGGGGGGAATGACATTCAGTACTTC. Protein product: CASSPTWSGGNDIQYF.